This T cell receptor beta chain was observed in a study of cytomegalovirus exposure and HLA in healthy donors. A note on this clone: The target antigen is unknown.

Study-level results: The number of N-insertions in an Asian-associated ancestry cluster was reportedly below the roughly 660-donor mean in a later analysis. Being indistinguishable, some V segments were excluded, TRBV6-2 and TRBV6-3 among them.

J was trimmed by 2 bases and V by 7 bases; bases with no gene match: 8. CDR1 SNHLY and CDR2 FYNNEI come from the germline V gene. This CDR3 comprises 14 residues. Primers for the PCR totalled 60 Vbeta and 13 Jbeta. TCRdb's copy holds only in-frame clones and misses some; the assay was immunoSEQ multiplex PCR. The table includes about 98,000 clones, about 74% detected once. Sequencing was performed on PBMCs. The V gene is TRBV2, the J gene TRBJ2-7, with 7 bases that match TRBD1. This receptor was obtained from a man in his 60s in good health and CMV-seropositive. The CDR3 region has the DNA TGTGCCAGCACCGACAGGGTGGGCACCTACGAGCAGTACTTC. Translation gives CASTDRVGTYEQYF.